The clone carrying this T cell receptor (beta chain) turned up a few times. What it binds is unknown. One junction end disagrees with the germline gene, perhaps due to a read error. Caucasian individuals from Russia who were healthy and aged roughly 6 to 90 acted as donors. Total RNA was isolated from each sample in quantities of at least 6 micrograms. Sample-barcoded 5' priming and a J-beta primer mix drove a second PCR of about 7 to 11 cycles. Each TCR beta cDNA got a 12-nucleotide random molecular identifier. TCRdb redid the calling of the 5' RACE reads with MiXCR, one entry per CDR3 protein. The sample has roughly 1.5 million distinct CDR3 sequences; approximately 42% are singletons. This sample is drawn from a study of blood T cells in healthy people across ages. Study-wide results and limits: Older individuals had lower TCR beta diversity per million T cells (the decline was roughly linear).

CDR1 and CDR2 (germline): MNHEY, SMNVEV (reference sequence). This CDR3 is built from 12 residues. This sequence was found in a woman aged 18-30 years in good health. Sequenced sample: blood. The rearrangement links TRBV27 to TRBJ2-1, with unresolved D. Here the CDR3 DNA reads TGTGCCAGCAGTTTGGGTAGGAATGAGCGGTTCTTC. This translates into CASSLGRNERFF.